This T cell receptor beta chain was recovered during a study of T cells after yellow fever vaccination. Regarding the study as a whole: A large majority of primary-vaccination clones showed up again after the booster (around 96% CD4, 88% CD8). Clonotypes shared by both compartments, CD4 and CD8, made up a small share.

The CDR3 totals 12 residues. Germline V CDR1 and CDR2: GTSNPN, SVGIG (reference sequence). V was pared by 2 bases and J by 6 bases, with 8 bases between. This clonotype came up a few times. Its antigen is unknown. 5'RACE template switching generated TCR cDNA, adding a universal primer site and UMIs. From the 5' RACE reads, TCRdb called clonotypes with MiXCR, one entry per CDR3 protein. Among 450,000 to 650,000 distinct CDR3 sequences, about 13% were seen once, and the ten largest hold more than 13%. Specimen: PBMCs, collected on the day of the yellow fever booster vaccination. This receptor was taken from a man aged 25 to 40 who received the YFV17D yellow fever vaccine. The chain has TRBV30 and TRBJ1-5; D remains ambiguous. CDR3 loop: CAWSSRVQPQHF. In DNA form, the CDR3 reads TGTGCCTGGAGTAGCCGGGTTCAGCCCCAGCATTTT.